Presented here are 23 T cell receptor beta chains from one specimen sequenced in a study of Tregs in tolerant kidney transplant recipients. Assay: immunoSEQ multiplex PCR; the TCRdb copy retains only in-frame clones and omits some. Among 98,000 or so clones listed, 90% were seen once. The sample in question was CD4+ T cells from blood, obtained before the transplant. Receptors originate from a human donor who received a combined kidney and bone marrow transplant.

The chain employs TRBV10-3 and TRBJ2-4, with no clear D. The CDR3 has 12 amino acids. The germline V and J ends were trimmed by 5 bases and 9 bases, with 11 bases remaining between them. Germline values: CDR1 ENHRY, CDR2 SYGVKD. The CDR3 DNA reads as TGTGCCATCAGTCCAAACATAAGCATTCAGTACTTC. This codes for CAISPNISIQYF.

A word on this clone: The same CDR3 arises from other DNA sequences in this sample as well. The V gene is TRBV6-5, the J gene TRBJ2-3; D call uncertain. The CDR3 is made up of 12 amino acids. Trimming removed 0 bases at V and 5 bases at J, with 3 bases between. The germline V gene encodes CDR1 MNHEY and CDR2 SVGAGI. Here the CDR3 reads CASSYSRDTQYF. CDR3 coding DNA: TGTGCCAGCAGTTACTCCAGAGATACGCAGTATTTT.

The CDR3 here is CASSLRGNTEAFF. In nucleotides, the CDR3 is TGTGCCAGCAGCCTCCGAGGGAACACTGAAGCTTTCTTT. The rearrangement joins TRBV11-3 to TRBJ1-1; unclear D gene. The germline CDR1 and CDR2 sequences are SGHNT and YENEEA. The CDR3 runs to 13 residues. Trimming left V 5 bases short and J 1 base short, with 8 bases between.

Concerning this clone itself: The junction does not match germline at one end; this may be a read error. The chain employs TRBV6-1 and TRBJ1-1, with 11 bases lining up with TRBD1. Germline loops: CDR1 MNHNS, CDR2 SASEGT. The CDR3 is made up of 12 amino acids. This CDR3 is CASSVLDRGPIF. For the CDR3, the DNA is TGTGCCAGCAGTGTATTGGACAGGGGGCCTATCTTT.

The chain couples TRBV5-4 to TRBJ1-1, with a possible D match to TRBD1 (6 bases). The CDR3 is 14 amino acids. V lost 3 bases and J 4 bases, leaving 13 bases between the germline ends. CDR1 SGHNT and CDR2 YYREEE come from the germline V gene (reference sequence). This CDR3 reads CASSSTGGGTEAFF. As DNA, the CDR3 is TGTGCCAGCAGCTCCACGGGGGGCGGCACTGAAGCTTTCTTT.

V is TRBV6-5 and J is TRBJ1-1; D gene ambiguous. Trimming stripped 6 bases from V and 1 base from J, with 15 bases between. Per the germline V gene, CDR1 is MNHEY and CDR2 is SVGAGI. CDR3 length equals 15 residues. For the CDR3, the DNA is TGTGCCAGCAGCTCCACAGTGATCGAGAACACTGAAGCTTTCTTT. Its protein product is CASSSTVIENTEAFF.

The chain recombines TRBV7-2 with TRBJ2-7; possibly TRBD2 for D (5 bases). CDR1 is SGHTA and CDR2 is FQGNSA in the germline V gene. V was shortened by 3 bases and J by 5 bases, with 14 bases between the two germline ends. The CDR3 extends over 14 amino acids. In DNA form, the CDR3 reads TGTGCCAGCAGCTTCACTAGGACCAACCACGAGCAGTACTTC. It yields the protein CASSFTRTNHEQYF.

The chain recombines TRBV29-1 with TRBJ1-2; perhaps TRBD1 as D (5 bases). The CDR3 is 13 amino acids. Trimming removed 7 bases at V and 6 bases at J, with 18 bases between. Germline V CDR1 and CDR2: SQVTM, ANQGSEA. CDR3 bases: TGCAGCGCCCGTAGAGGCGGGGCAGATGGCTACACCTTC. Protein product: CSARRGGADGYTF.

The chain carries TRBV6-5 and TRBJ2-1, with 7 bases fitting TRBD2. The V gene end was trimmed by 4 bases and the J gene end by 12 bases; junction bases not matched to a gene: 9. This CDR3 region has 13 residues. Per germline, CDR1 MNHEY and CDR2 SVGAGI. In DNA, the CDR3 is TGTGCCAGCAGTTGGTCGCGGGGGATGGGGCAGTTCTTC. Its translation is CASSWSRGMGQFF.

This clone was counted a single time. The genes are TRBV6-6 and TRBJ1-1; a weak D match, TRBD1 (5 bases). Trimming removed 7 bases at V and 4 bases at J, with 19 bases between. CDR1 MNHNY and CDR2 SVGAGI come from the germline V gene (reference sequence). The CDR3 covers 15 residues. The CDR3 loop is CASTNQGNLGTEAFF. The CDR3 DNA reads TGTGCCAGCACCAACCAGGGAAATCTTGGCACTGAAGCTTTCTTT.

V and J are TRBV2 and TRBJ2-3, with 11 bases identical to TRBD2. Trimming at V came to 2 bases and at J to 4 bases, leaving 11 bases not matched to a gene. The CDR3 consists of 18 residues. Germline V gene lookup returns CDR1 SNHLY and CDR2 FYNNEI. The CDR3 reads CASSEKGKTSGTPDTQYF. CDR3 nucleotide sequence: TGTGCCAGCAGTGAAAAAGGCAAGACTAGCGGGACCCCAGATACGCAGTATTTT.

V gene TRBV30 combines with J gene TRBJ1-2; 7 bases are shared with TRBD1. This CDR3 contains 17 residues. V lost 5 bases, J lost 6 bases, and 21 bases stayed unmatched. Germline V lookup: CDR1 GTSNPN, CDR2 SVGIG (reference sequence). DNA for the CDR3: TGTGCCTGGGGACCCGCGAAGGGACAGCTTGTGAGAAATGGCTACACCTTC. Translating it yields CAWGPAKGQLVRNGYTF.

The chain employs TRBV4-1 and TRBJ2-7; tentatively, D is TRBD1 (5 bases). CDR3 length equals 16 residues. V lost 5 bases and J 1 base, leaving 18 bases between the germline ends. The germline V gene encodes CDR1 MGHRA and CDR2 YSYEKL. In DNA, the CDR3 is TGCGCCAGCAGCTCCACGGGTGCAGGGTGGTCCTACGAGCAGTACTTC. This encodes CASSSTGAGWSYEQYF.

This clone was seen once. The chain has TRBV5-1 and TRBJ1-4; D unclear. The CDR3 has 16 residues. With 1 base removed from V and 2 bases from J, the gap between germline ends came to 12 bases. Germline values: CDR1 SGHRS, CDR2 YFSETQ. The CDR3 DNA is TGCGCCAGCAGCTTGACTGCCTTCGGGACTAATGAAAAACTGTTTTTT. Translating it yields CASSLTAFGTNEKLFF. The entire variable domain, with the rest obtained from reference TRBV5-1 and TRBJ1-4, is as follows: KAGVTQTPRYLIKTRGQQVTLSCSPISGHRSVSWYQQTPGQGLQFLFEYFSETQRNKGNFPGRFSGRQFSNSRSEMNVSTLELGDSALYLCASSLTAFGTNEKLFFGSGTQLSVL.

This chain links TRBV7-2 with TRBJ2-7, with D maybe TRBD2 (6 bases). Per germline, CDR1 SGHTA and CDR2 FQGNSA. The CDR3 runs 14 residues. V was clipped by 1 base and J by 7 bases, with 14 bases between them. The CDR3: CASSLDGSPREQYF. DNA of the CDR3: TGTGCCAGCAGCTTAGACGGGAGCCCTAGGGAGCAGTACTTC. Complete variable domain (other parts from reference TRBV7-2 and TRBJ2-7): GAGVSQSPSNKVTEKGKDVELRCDPISGHTALYWYRQSLGQGLEFLIYFQGNSAPDKSGLPSDRFSAERTGGSVSTLTIQRTQQEDSAVYLCASSLDGSPREQYFGPGTRLTVT.

The genes are TRBV5-6 and TRBJ2-5, with TRBD2 identical over 9 bases. The CDR3 extends over 16 amino acids. Germline V lookup: CDR1 SGHDT, CDR2 YYEEEE. V was pared by 3 bases and J by 5 bases, with 11 bases of the junction left unmatched. This CDR3 is CASSWGLAGTEETQYF. CDR3 coding DNA: TGTGCCAGCAGCTGGGGACTAGCCGGAACGGAGGAGACCCAGTACTTC.

V gene TRBV15 combines with J gene TRBJ1-5; TRBD1 agrees at 8 bases. Germline-derived CDR1 and CDR2 are LNHNV and YYDKDF (reference sequence). The trim removed 9 bases at V and 4 bases at J, leaving 2 bases unmatched. This CDR3 comprises 12 residues. The chain's CDR3 is CATQGVNQPQHF. As DNA, the CDR3 is TGTGCCACACAGGGGGTAAATCAGCCCCAGCATTTT.

This clone showed up just a few times. The rearrangement uses TRBV7-9 and TRBJ2-7; D may be TRBD2 (6 bases). V was trimmed by 4 bases and J by 4 bases, leaving 11 bases between them. This CDR3 has 13 residues. Germline CDR1 reads SEHNR; CDR2 reads FQNEAQ (reference sequence). The CDR3 DNA follows: TGTGCCAGCAGCTCCTTGGGGGGATACGAGCAGTACTTC. The encoded protein is CASSSLGGYEQYF.

In DNA form, the CDR3 reads TGTGCCAGCAGCCCCGGGACTAGCACTAGCGGCATTCAGTACTTC. Translation gives CASSPGTSTSGIQYF. V usage is TRBV7-2 and J usage is TRBJ2-4; TRBD2 agrees at 9 bases. Germline V lookup: CDR1 SGHTA, CDR2 FQGNSA. V gave up 5 bases and J gave up 9 bases; unmatched junction bases: 11. The CDR3 spans 15 residues.

The chain is built from TRBV27 and TRBJ1-3; 9 bases line up with TRBD1. This CDR3 comprises 15 residues. Germline CDR1 MNHEY, CDR2 SMNVEV (reference sequence). V lost 6 bases to trimming and J lost 2 bases; unmatched junction nucleotides: 5. The CDR3 loop is CASSVTGGPGNTIYF. The CDR3 region has the DNA TGTGCCAGCAGCGTAACAGGGGGCCCTGGAAACACCATATATTTT.

The rearrangement uses TRBV7-9 and TRBJ2-7; the match to TRBD2 covers 9 bases. This CDR3 contains 15 residues. V dropped 5 bases and J dropped 0; count of bases not matched to a gene: 5. CDR1 and CDR2 from the germline V gene are SEHNR and FQNEAQ (reference sequence). This CDR3 is CASSNRLADSYEQYF. The CDR3, as DNA: TGTGCCAGCAGCAACCGACTAGCGGACTCCTACGAGCAGTACTTC.

The count of this clone is one. This chain links TRBV18 with TRBJ2-1; D might be TRBD2 (5 bases). Germline V gives CDR1 KGHSH, CDR2 LQKENI. Trimming stripped 3 bases from V and 10 bases from J, with 7 bases between. The CDR3 runs 11 residues. The CDR3 DNA reads TGTGCCAGCTCACCCGGGAAGGAGCAGTTCTTC. The encoded protein is CASSPGKEQFF.

V gene TRBV2 combines with J gene TRBJ1-1; no firm D call. The CDR3 contains 16 residues. CDR1 is SNHLY, CDR2 FYNNEI, per germline. V lost 6 bases and J 0 bases, leaving 17 bases between the germline ends. This chain's CDR3 is CASSGRKGLMNTEAFF. The CDR3, as DNA: TGTGCCAGCAGCGGAAGGAAAGGACTAATGAACACTGAAGCTTTCTTT.